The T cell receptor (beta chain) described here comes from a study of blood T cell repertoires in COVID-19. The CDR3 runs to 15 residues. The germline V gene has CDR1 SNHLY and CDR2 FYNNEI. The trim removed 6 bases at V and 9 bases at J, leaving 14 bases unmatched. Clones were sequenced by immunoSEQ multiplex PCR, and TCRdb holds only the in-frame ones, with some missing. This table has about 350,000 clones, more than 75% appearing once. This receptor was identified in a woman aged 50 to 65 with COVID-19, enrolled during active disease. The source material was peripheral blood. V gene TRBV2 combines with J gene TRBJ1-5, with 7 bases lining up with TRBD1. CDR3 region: CASRDSTGAWGPQHF. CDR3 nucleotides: TGTGCCAGCAGAGACTCAACAGGGGCCTGGGGGCCCCAGCATTTT.